Sequencing of this T cell receptor (beta chain) was carried out in a study of T cell responses to AZD1222 COVID-19 vaccine. Whole-study results and caveats: It was only after the peak T cell response that any repertoires were sampled. Donors were largely white British and mainly female; clonal diversity was possibly underestimated.

The protocol was immunoSEQ multiplex PCR, while the TCRdb copy is restricted to in-frame clones and leaves out a portion. Of roughly 190,000 clones listed, roughly nine tenths are singletons. As regards this clone: Its antigen is not known.

The V segment lost 6 bases and the J segment 4 bases; nucleotides outside the gene matches: 19. The CDR3 loop spans 18 amino acids. Germline V gene lookup returns CDR1 MDHEN and CDR2 SYDVKM. The source is an adult who received the AZD1222 COVID-19 vaccine. The starting material was peripheral blood, obtained 28 days after the second AZD1222 dose. The chain uses TRBV28 and TRBJ2-7; 9 positions agree with TRBD2. For the CDR3, the DNA is TGTGCCAGCAGCCCTTCTCCCTCCTTTAGCGGGAGTATATACGAGCAGTACTTC. This gives the protein CASSPSPSFSGSIYEQYF.